This T cell receptor (beta chain) was identified during a study of cytomegalovirus exposure and HLA in healthy donors. Study outcomes and limitations: Researchers reported from a later analysis that most CMV-associated TCR beta chains appeared HLA-restricted. A few of the chains that were CMV-associated were confirmed in vitro to be specific for CMV antigens. It was likely that a cluster of highly shared sequence variants was a sequencing artifact.

This PCR relied on a set of 60 Vbeta primers and 13 Jbeta primers. TCRdb's copy holds only in-frame clones and misses some; the assay was immunoSEQ multiplex PCR. The sample has fewer than 85,000 clones; just over 70% are singletons. This CDR3 is built from 14 residues. The germline CDR1 and CDR2 sequences are LGHNA and YSLEER. Comments on this clone: As yet, its antigen is unknown. An end of the junction differs from the germline gene, which may be a read error. The same CDR3 also results from other DNA sequences found in this sample.

This chain joins TRBV4-3 and TRBJ2-2; TRBD2 might be the D (5 bases). Sequenced sample: PBMCs. The sequence was obtained from a man aged 60-69 years in good health and CMV-seropositive. CDR3 region: CASSQEAVTGELFF. The CDR3 bases are TGCGCCAGCAGCCAAGAGGCAGTCACCGGGGAGCTGTTCTTT.